A single sample gave rise to the 15 T cell receptor beta chains below, sequenced in a study of cytomegalovirus exposure and HLA in healthy donors. 13 Jbeta primers and 60 Vbeta primers were used for the PCR. Using immunoSEQ multiplex PCR, the repertoire was profiled, and TCRdb retains in-frame clones only, with some absent. Here the sample table reports about 140,000 clones. Sequencing was done on a sample of PBMCs. These receptors were collected from a woman in her late teens or twenties in good health and CMV-seronegative.

The chain combines TRBV15 with TRBJ2-3; D is possibly TRBD2 (7 bases). The ends were cut back, 5 bases at V and 3 bases at J, with 18 bases in the middle. The CDR3 is made up of 16 amino acids. Germline V gene sequence: CDR1 LNHNV, CDR2 YYDKDF (reference sequence). The CDR3 DNA sequence: TGTGCCACCAGCCCAACCCGGGGAGGGGGGACAGATACGCAGTATTTT. Its protein is CATSPTRGGGTDTQYF.

The J gene is TRBJ1-2, the V gene TRBV5-1; tentatively, D is TRBD1 (6 bases). Per the germline V gene, CDR1 is SGHRS and CDR2 is YFSETQ. Trimming took off 2 bases at V and 8 bases at J, with 16 bases between the two ends. CDR3 size: 14 residues. CDR3 loop: CASSLPRDNGGYTF. CDR3 sequence (DNA): TGCGCCAGCAGCTTACCCCGGGACAACGGGGGCTACACCTTC.

The rearrangement joins TRBV5-6 to TRBJ2-5; the match to TRBD2 covers 9 bases. With 4 bases clipped from V and 5 bases from J, the junction kept 18 bases outside the gene matches. Germline V gene data show CDR1 as SGHDT and CDR2 as YYEEEE. This CDR3 contains 18 residues. CDR3 region: CASSPRGREGITGETQYF. The DNA of the CDR3 is TGTGCCAGCAGCCCTCGAGGGCGGGAGGGCATCACAGGGGAGACCCAGTACTTC.

The CDR3 sequence: CASSLGAGYGYTF. The CDR3, as DNA: TGTGCCAGCAGCTTAGGGGCGGGCTATGGCTACACCTTC. V and J are TRBV7-9 and TRBJ1-2; D ambiguous. The germline V gene encodes CDR1 SEHNR and CDR2 FQNEAQ (reference sequence). V lost 1 base to trimming and J lost 4 bases, with 7 bases between them. The length of the CDR3 is 13 residues.

This rearrangement joins TRBV11-2 to TRBJ2-2; a weak D match, TRBD2 (6 bases). CDR1 and CDR2 from the germline V gene are SGHAT and FQNNGV. There are 15 residues in the CDR3. The germline V and J ends were trimmed by 6 bases and 1 base, with 12 bases remaining between them. This chain's CDR3 is CASRTGLGNTGELFF. The CDR3 DNA reads as TGTGCCAGCAGGACGGGACTGGGGAACACCGGGGAGCTGTTTTTT.

The rearrangement uses TRBV5-5 and TRBJ1-1; weak D call: TRBD1 (5 bases). Trimming shortened V by 0 bases and J by 3 bases, and 12 bases separated the two germline ends. Germline lookup yields CDR1 SGHKS and CDR2 YYEKEE (reference sequence). This CDR3 spans 15 amino acids. The CDR3 DNA follows: TGTGCCAGCAGCTTGGTTGGTTCAGGGCACACTGAAGCTTTCTTT. Amino acid sequence: CASSLVGSGHTEAFF. Complete variable domain (other parts from reference TRBV5-5 and TRBJ1-1): DAGVTQSPTHLIKTRGQQVTLRCSPISGHKSVSWYQQVLGQGPQFIFQYYEKEERGRGNFPDRFSARQFPNYSSELNVNALLLGDSALYLCASSLVGSGHTEAFFGQGTRLTVV.

The chain is built from TRBV5-1 and TRBJ2-3, with D maybe TRBD2 (5 bases). The CDR3 covers 14 residues. Germline CDR1 is SGHRS and CDR2 is YFSETQ. The V end lost 4 bases, the J end lost 3 bases, and 12 bases lay between the germline ends. CDR3 in amino acids: CASSPDGNTDTQYF. CDR3 nucleotide sequence: TGCGCCAGCAGCCCAGACGGGAATACAGATACGCAGTATTTT.

The chain has TRBV18 and TRBJ1-4; TRBD1 might be the D (5 bases). V was clipped by 3 bases and J by 8 bases, with 13 bases between them. The germline V gene encodes CDR1 KGHSH and CDR2 LQKENI. The CDR3 loop spans 14 amino acids. For the CDR3, the DNA is TGTGCCAGCTCACCGGCAGCGGAGGGGGAAAAACTGTTTTTT. It yields the protein CASSPAAEGEKLFF.

The chain recombines TRBV4-2 with TRBJ1-2; possibly TRBD1 for D (6 bases). The germline V and J ends were trimmed by 0 bases and 5 bases, with 10 bases remaining between them. CDR3 size: 14 residues. CDR1 is LGHNA, CDR2 YNFKEQ, per germline. Here the CDR3 reads CASSQEDRSYGYTF. CDR3 DNA sequence: TGTGCCAGCAGCCAAGAGGACAGAAGTTATGGCTACACCTTC.

This chain links TRBV6-4 with TRBJ2-1; 13 nucleotides align to TRBD2. V lost 6 bases, J lost 4 bases, and 3 bases stayed unmatched. This CDR3 region has 15 residues. CDR1 MRHNA and CDR2 SNTAGT come from the germline V gene. CDR3 sequence: CASRLAGGDYNEQFF. DNA for the CDR3: TGTGCCAGCAGACTAGCGGGAGGGGATTACAATGAGCAGTTCTTC.

The chain employs TRBV27 and TRBJ2-1; TRBD2 might be the D (6 bases). The V gene's germline CDR1 is MNHEY and CDR2 SMNVEV (reference sequence). V gave up 4 bases and J gave up 2 bases, with 12 bases separating them. CDR3 length: 15 amino acids. The CDR3 region has the DNA TGTGCCAGCAGTTCCGCGGGGTCGACCTACAATGAGCAGTTCTTC. Amino acids: CASSSAGSTYNEQFF.

The V and J genes are TRBV7-9 and TRBJ2-2; 8 bases fit TRBD1. V shed 4 bases and J 0 bases; nucleotides not matched to a gene: 4. The CDR3 is made up of 16 amino acids. Looked up from germline, CDR1 is SEHNR and CDR2 is FQNEAQ (reference sequence). CDR3 nucleotides: TGTGCCAGCAGCTCCACGGGACAGGCGAACACCGGGGAGCTGTTTTTT. Translating gives CASSSTGQANTGELFF.

CDR3 DNA sequence: TGTGCCAGCAGCCAAGAGCGAGGTGCGGGCAATCAGCCCCAGCATTTT. Protein: CASSQERGAGNQPQHF. The chain has TRBV4-2 and TRBJ1-5; D not resolved. Looked up from germline, CDR1 is LGHNA and CDR2 is YNFKEQ. The CDR3 is 16 residues long. Trimming stripped 0 bases from V and 2 bases from J, with 11 bases between.

The J gene is TRBJ1-4, the V gene TRBV30, with 8 bases that match TRBD1. J was trimmed by 3 bases and V by 1 base; bases with no gene match: 4. This CDR3 spans 15 amino acids. CDR1 GTSNPN and CDR2 SVGIG come from the germline V gene (reference sequence). CDR3: CAWSEDRAANEKLFF. The CDR3 DNA is TGTGCCTGGAGTGAGGACAGGGCGGCTAATGAAAAACTGTTTTTT.

V is TRBV19 and J is TRBJ1-5, with no clear D. Germline V lookup: CDR1 LNHDA, CDR2 SQIVND (reference sequence). The CDR3 length is 13 residues. Trimming removed 6 bases from V and 10 bases from J, with 16 bases in between. CDR3 in DNA: TGTGCCAGTAGCGACGAAATTCCGGGACCCCAGCATTTT. It codes for CASSDEIPGPQHF.